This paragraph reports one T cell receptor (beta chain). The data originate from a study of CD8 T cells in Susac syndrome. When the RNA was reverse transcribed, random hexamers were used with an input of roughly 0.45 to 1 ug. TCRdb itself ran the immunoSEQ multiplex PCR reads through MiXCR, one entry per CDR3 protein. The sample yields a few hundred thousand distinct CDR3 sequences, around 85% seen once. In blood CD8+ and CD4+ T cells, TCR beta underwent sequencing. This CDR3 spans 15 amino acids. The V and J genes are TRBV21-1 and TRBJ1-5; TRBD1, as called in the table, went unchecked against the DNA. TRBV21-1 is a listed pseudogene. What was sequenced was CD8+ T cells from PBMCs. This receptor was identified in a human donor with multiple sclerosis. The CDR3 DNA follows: TGTGCCAGCAGCAAAAAGGGGGCGCCTTATCAGCCCCAGCATTTT. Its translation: CASSKKGAPYQPQHF.